The 20 T cell receptor beta chains below were found in one sample sequenced in a study of blood T cells in healthy people across ages. Through a sample-barcoded 5' primer and a J-beta primer mix, a second PCR was run for roughly 7 to 12 cycles. MiXCR, run by TCRdb on the 5' RACE reads, gives a single entry per CDR3 protein. The data show hundreds of thousands of distinct CDR3 sequences, 29% seen once. The sequenced material came from blood. The receptors shown here come from a woman of 80 years or more in good health.

A remark on this clonotype: This may be a read error, as it is one base from a much larger clone. The chain carries TRBV27 and TRBJ2-4; tentatively, D is TRBD1 or TRBD2 (6 bases each). The end of the DNA fits TRBJ2-7 better, so the J call may be wrong. Germline CDR1 reads MNHEY; CDR2 reads SMNVEV (reference sequence). The CDR3 has 13 residues. The DNA of the CDR3 is TGTGCCAGCAGCCAATGGGGGGCCTGCGAGCAGTACTTC. Protein: CASSQWGACEQYF.

The rearrangement links TRBV4-1 to TRBJ1-2, with a weak D call TRBD1 (5 bases). Per germline, CDR1 MGHRA and CDR2 YSYEKL. V dropped 0 bases and J dropped 10 bases, with 12 bases sitting between them. The CDR3 has 13 amino acids. This CDR3 reads CASSQDQPGTYTF. CDR3 nucleotides: TGCGCCAGCAGCCAAGATCAACCGGGGACCTACACCTTC.

The rearrangement uses TRBV6-5 and TRBJ2-1, with D possibly TRBD2 on 7 matching bases. Looked up from germline, CDR1 is MNHEY and CDR2 is SVGAGI. This CDR3 spans 16 amino acids. V was shortened by 7 bases and J by 6 bases, with 22 bases between the two germline ends. The CDR3 loop reads CASKGGGPLLLNEQFF. CDR3 sequence (DNA): TGTGCCAGCAAGGGGGGGGGGCCACTTCTTCTCAATGAGCAGTTCTTC.

This clonotype was counted only a few times. This sequence joins TRBV11-2 and TRBJ2-1; 8 bases map to TRBD2. CDR1 SGHAT and CDR2 FQNNGV come from the germline V gene. Trimming removed 5 bases from V and 6 bases from J; junction bases left unmatched: 6. This CDR3 spans 14 amino acids. Here the CDR3 DNA reads TGTGCCAGCAGCCTACCCGGGGGGGCCAATGAGCAGTTCTTC. Translated, it gives CASSLPGGANEQFF.

With regard to this clonotype: One junction end does not reproduce the germline sequence, and a read error may be involved. This sequence joins TRBV12-3 or TRBV12-4 and TRBJ2-3; a weak D match, TRBD2 (5 bases). The CDR3 runs to 13 residues. Here the CDR3 DNA reads TGTGCCAGCAGTTTAGTGGGAGCAGATATGCAGTATTTT. Protein sequence: CASSLVGADMQYF.

The chain employs TRBV3-1 and TRBJ1-3; the D is unclear. Germline CDR1 and CDR2: LGHDT and YNNKEL (reference sequence). This CDR3 comprises 12 residues. V shed 2 bases and J shed 7 bases, with 6 bases lying between them. The CDR3 protein is CASSQMSNTIYF. CDR3 sequence (DNA): TGTGCCAGCAGCCAAATGAGCAACACCATATATTTT.

This clonotype appeared once. A much larger clone differs by one base, so this may be a read error. This chain connects TRBV7-2 to TRBJ2-3; no clear D. CDR1 and CDR2 from the germline V gene are SGHTA and FQGNSA. V gave up 5 bases and J gave up 10 bases, with 25 bases separating them. This CDR3 is built from 16 residues. In DNA, the CDR3 is TGTGCCAGCAGCCCCCAGCCCCCCGGTTTAGCTCGGGCGCAGTATTTT. Translated, it gives CASSPQPPGLARAQYF.

At least ten counts were recorded for this clonotype. V and J are TRBV7-9 and TRBJ2-5, with TRBD1 matching 9 bases. The CDR3 loop spans 18 amino acids. Trimming at V came to 4 bases and at J to 3 bases, leaving 15 bases not matched to a gene. Germline CDR1 is SEHNR and CDR2 is FQNEAQ (reference sequence). The CDR3 protein is CASSSSLLRTGEKETQYF. As DNA, the CDR3 is TGTGCCAGCAGCTCTTCACTCTTAAGGACAGGGGAGAAAGAGACCCAGTACTTC.

This clonotype came up many times. V usage is TRBV3-1 and J usage is TRBJ2-1, with D perhaps TRBD1 or TRBD2 (5 bases each). This CDR3 is built from 14 residues. The ends were cut back, 3 bases at V and 12 bases at J, with 18 bases in the middle. Germline-derived CDR1 and CDR2 are LGHDT and YNNKEL (reference sequence). The CDR3 protein is CASSQAPPGTLQFF. CDR3 nucleotide sequence: TGTGCCAGCAGCCAGGCCCCGCCCGGGACGTTGCAGTTCTTC.

This chain connects TRBV20-1 to TRBJ2-7, with 7 bases that match TRBD2. V dropped 4 bases and J dropped 1; count of bases not matched to a gene: 4. The CDR3 extends over 13 amino acids. Germline CDR1 is DFQATT and CDR2 is SNEGSKA (reference sequence). CDR3: CSATTSQSYEQYF. CDR3 sequence (DNA): TGCAGTGCTACGACTAGCCAGTCCTACGAGCAGTACTTC.

Concerning this clonotype: This may be a read error: a much more frequent sequence differs by one nucleotide. V usage is TRBV4-1 and J usage is TRBJ2-7, with D perhaps TRBD1 (7 bases). The J call may be wrong; the DNA end is better matched by TRBJ2-5. The CDR3 contains 16 residues. From germline, CDR1 is MGHRA and CDR2 YSYEKL. CDR3 sequence: CAGSQDRGGGWETQYF. The CDR3 nucleotides read TGCGCCGGCAGCCAAGATCGTGGAGGGGGCTGGGAGACCCAGTACTTC.

In this sample, this clonotype turned up many times. CDR3 residues: CASTPGRRTDTQYF. The CDR3, as DNA: TGTGCCAGCACCCCGGGACGGAGAACAGATACGCAGTATTTT. The chain recombines TRBV12-3 or TRBV12-4 with TRBJ2-3; TRBD1 or TRBD2 may be the D gene (5 bases each). Trimming shortened V by 7 bases and J by 3 bases, and 14 bases separated the two germline ends. There are 14 residues in the CDR3.

In the case of this clonotype: A much larger clonotype is one base distant, so this may be a read error. The chain joins TRBV20-1 to TRBJ2-5; D is perhaps TRBD1 (6 bases). The CDR3 runs to 12 residues. Trimming cost V 6 bases and J 11 bases, with 19 bases left between them. Looked up from germline, CDR1 is DFQATT and CDR2 is SNEGSKA (reference sequence). CDR3 in amino acids: CSASEGVNEQYF. DNA of the CDR3: TGCAGTGCATCCGAGGGGGTTAATGAGCAGTACTTC.

The CDR3 reads CASTSPGGQVSLTRVNTIYF. In DNA, the CDR3 is TGTGCCAGCACCTCCCCGGGGGGACAGGTATCCCTCACACGTGTAAACACCATATATTTT. The rearrangement uses TRBV6-1 and TRBJ1-3, with 8 bases fitting TRBD1. V dropped 7 bases and J dropped 6; count of bases not matched to a gene: 26. This CDR3 has 20 residues. From germline, CDR1 is MNHNS and CDR2 SASEGT.

The sample holds a few counts of this clonotype. This may arise from a read error, as a much more abundant clone is one base away. This rearrangement joins TRBV4-3 to TRBJ2-3; tentatively, D is TRBD2 (7 bases). The CDR3 is 17 amino acids. Germline lookup yields CDR1 LGHNA and CDR2 YSLEER. The CDR3 DNA reads as TGCGCCAGCAGCCAAGATAGTGAACTAGCGATGACAGGTACGCAGTATTTT. It is translated as CASSQDSELAMTGTQYF.

This clonotype appeared many times. The rearrangement uses TRBV7-9 and TRBJ1-5; 7 nucleotides agree with TRBD1. CDR1 is SEHNR, CDR2 FQNEAQ, per germline (reference sequence). Unmatched junction bases numbered 6, after V lost 5 bases and J lost 2 bases. The CDR3 sequence is 15 residues long. CDR3 DNA: TGTGCCAGCAGCCGAGGGGGCTCGGGCAATCAGCCCCAGCATTTT. Amino acids: CASSRGGSGNQPQHF.

Of note for this clonotype: Since a much larger clone is just one base distant, this may be a read error. V usage is TRBV30 and J usage is TRBJ2-1, with TRBD2 matching 8 bases. Germline values: CDR1 GTSNPN, CDR2 SVGIG (reference sequence). The CDR3 loop spans 15 amino acids. The CDR3 DNA reads TGTACCTGGAGTGTGAGAGGACTAGCATACAATGAGCAGTTCTTC. Its translation: CTWSVRGLAYNEQFF.

This clonotype was detected only a few times. This chain uses TRBV20-1 with TRBJ2-1, with D unresolved. The J call may not be correct, given that the DNA end is closer to TRBJ2-7. The length of the CDR3 is 16 residues. Per the germline V gene, CDR1 is DFQATT and CDR2 is SNEGSKA (reference sequence). The CDR3 is CSASDRSFPSYNEQYF. CDR3 sequence (DNA): TGCAGTGCTAGTGACCGGAGCTTTCCCTCCTACAATGAGCAGTACTTC.

This clonotype was seen a few times. The V call is TRBV3-1, the J call TRBJ1-3; D not certain. Germline V lookup: CDR1 LGHDT, CDR2 YNNKEL (reference sequence). With 4 bases removed from V and 0 bases from J, the gap between germline ends came to 4 bases. The CDR3 consists of 13 residues. The chain's CDR3 is CASSPASGNTIYF. CDR3 sequence (DNA): TGTGCCAGCAGCCCGGCCTCTGGAAACACCATATATTTT.

This clonotype was recorded at least ten times. This chain joins TRBV6-6 and TRBJ2-3; 10 bases agree with TRBD1. J was trimmed by 5 bases and V by 7 bases; bases with no gene match: 9. The CDR3 has 15 residues. CDR1 is MNHNY and CDR2 is SVGAGI in the germline V gene (reference sequence). CDR3 DNA sequence: TGTGCCAGCACCCCAAGGGACAGGGGCCAAGATACGCAGTATTTT. Protein sequence: CASTPRDRGQDTQYF.